This TCR beta chain is drawn from a study of sequential checkpoint blockade in melanoma. The CDR3 covers 15 residues. Between the trimmed V and J ends, which lost 5 bases and 0 bases, there was a span of 12 bases. Per the germline V gene, CDR1 is MRHNA and CDR2 is SNTAGT. The treatment is: randomized to nivolumab then ipilimumab (arm A) or the reverse (arm B). Generated by immunoSEQ multiplex PCR, the TCRdb table keeps only in-frame clones and is missing some. This table holds more than 9,500 clones, more than 65% found once. This material consisted of CD8+ T cells sorted from blood (inferred from file names), taken from a patient given nivolumab and ipilimumab in sequence. This chain joins TRBV6-4 and TRBJ2-3, with a possible D match to TRBD2 (5 bases). This sequence was found in a human donor with melanoma. The chain's CDR3 is CASSQGRGSTDTQYF. The CDR3 nucleotides are TGTGCCAGCAGTCAAGGTCGAGGGAGCACAGATACGCAGTATTTT.